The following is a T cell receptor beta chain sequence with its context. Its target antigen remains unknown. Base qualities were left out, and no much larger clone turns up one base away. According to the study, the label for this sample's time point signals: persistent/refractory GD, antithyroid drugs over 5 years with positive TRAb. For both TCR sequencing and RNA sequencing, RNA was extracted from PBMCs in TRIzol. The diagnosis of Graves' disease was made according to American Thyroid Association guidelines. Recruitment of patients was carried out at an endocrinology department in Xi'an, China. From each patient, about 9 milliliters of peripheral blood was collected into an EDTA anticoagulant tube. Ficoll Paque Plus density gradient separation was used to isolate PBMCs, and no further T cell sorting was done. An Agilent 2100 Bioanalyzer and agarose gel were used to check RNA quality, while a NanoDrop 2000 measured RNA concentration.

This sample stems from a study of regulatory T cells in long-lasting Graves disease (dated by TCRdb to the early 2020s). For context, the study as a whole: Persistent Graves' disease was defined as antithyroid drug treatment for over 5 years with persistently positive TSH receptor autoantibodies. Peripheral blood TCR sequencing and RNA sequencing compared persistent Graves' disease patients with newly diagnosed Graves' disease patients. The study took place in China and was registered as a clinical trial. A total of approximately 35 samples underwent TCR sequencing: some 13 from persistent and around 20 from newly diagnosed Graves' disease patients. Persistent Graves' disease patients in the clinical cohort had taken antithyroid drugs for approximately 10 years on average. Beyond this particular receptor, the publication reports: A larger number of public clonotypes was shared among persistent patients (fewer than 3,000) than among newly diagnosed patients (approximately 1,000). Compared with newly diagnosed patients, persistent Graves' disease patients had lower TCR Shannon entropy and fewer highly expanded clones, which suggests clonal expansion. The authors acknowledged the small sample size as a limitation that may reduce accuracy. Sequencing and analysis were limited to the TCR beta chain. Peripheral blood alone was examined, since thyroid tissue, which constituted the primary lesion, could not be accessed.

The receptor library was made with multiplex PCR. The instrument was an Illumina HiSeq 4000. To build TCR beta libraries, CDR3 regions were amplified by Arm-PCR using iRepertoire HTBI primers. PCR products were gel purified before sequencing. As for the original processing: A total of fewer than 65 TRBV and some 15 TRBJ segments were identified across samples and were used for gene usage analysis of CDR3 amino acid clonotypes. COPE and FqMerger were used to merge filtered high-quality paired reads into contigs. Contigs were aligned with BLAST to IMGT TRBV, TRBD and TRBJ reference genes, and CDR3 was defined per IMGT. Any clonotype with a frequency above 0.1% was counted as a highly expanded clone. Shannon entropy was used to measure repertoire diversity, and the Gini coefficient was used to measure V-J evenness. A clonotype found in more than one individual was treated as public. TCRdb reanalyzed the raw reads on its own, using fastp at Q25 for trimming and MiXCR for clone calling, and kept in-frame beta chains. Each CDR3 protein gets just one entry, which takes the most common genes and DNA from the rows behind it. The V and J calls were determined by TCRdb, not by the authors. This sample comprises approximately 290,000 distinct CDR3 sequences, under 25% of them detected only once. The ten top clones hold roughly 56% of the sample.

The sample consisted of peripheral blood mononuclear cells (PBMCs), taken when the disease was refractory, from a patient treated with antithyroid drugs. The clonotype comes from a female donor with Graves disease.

Here the CDR3 is given as CASGLAGQIRGTDTQYF. The DNA is as follows: TGTGCCAGCGGACTAGCGGGACAAATCCGTGGCACAGATACGCAGTATTTT. The V and J segments used are TRBV6-1 and TRBJ2-3; TRBD2 agrees with 12 junctional bases. As encoded in the germline V gene, CDR1 is MNHNS while CDR2 is SASEGT. Trimming leaves V shorter by 8 bases and J shorter by 1 base, with the junction holding 10 bases beyond the gene matches. Including the terminal cysteine and phenylalanine, the CDR3 comprises 17 residues. The entry retains the CDR3 DNA only, 51 bases that are in frame from base 1.